This TCR beta chain was sequenced for a study of identical twins. TCRdb passed the 5' RACE reads through MiXCR, listing each CDR3 protein once. The sample lists hundreds of thousands of distinct CDR3 sequences, over 5% occurring once. The TCR was taken from a man aged 18 to 30 in good health. The specimen sequenced was naive T cells sorted from blood.

CDR3 DNA sequence: TGTGCCAGCAGCCAGGGACAGGCATCAGAGACCCAGTACTTC. It codes for CASSQGQASETQYF. The J gene is TRBJ2-5, the V gene TRBV4-2; TRBD1 matches 8 bases. The germline V gene has CDR1 LGHNA and CDR2 YNFKEQ. This CDR3 comprises 14 residues. J was trimmed by 4 bases and V by 3 bases; bases with no gene match: 4.